These T cell receptor beta chains were read from a single sample in a study of blood T cell repertoires in COVID-19. Only in-frame clones appear in the TCRdb table, and some are missing; sequencing was by immunoSEQ multiplex PCR. Among tens of thousands of clones listed, roughly 86% were seen once. The sample taken for sequencing was peripheral blood. The receptor set was obtained from a woman of 80 years or more with acute or convalescent COVID-19. CDR3s include the opening cysteine and the closing phenylalanine or tryptophan. The order of the fields is clone size, D gene, J gene, V gene, CDR3 DNA, CDR3 protein. A D gene is named only where the DNA matches it firmly. Clone size is not always given. Where it is, it says once, few, many or a class for expanded clones.

clone size: many; D gene: NA; J gene: TRBJ1-1; V gene: TRBV19; CDR3 DNA: TGTGCCAGTAGTTTCAAGGGCGGAGGGAACACTGAAGCTTTCTTT; CDR3 protein: CASSFKGGGNTEAFF
clone size: NA; D gene: NA; J gene: TRBJ1-3; V gene: TRBV28; CDR3 DNA: TGTGCCAGCAGTTTTCGGGGAAACACCATATATTTT; CDR3 protein: CASSFRGNTIYF
clone size: NA; D gene: TRBD2; J gene: TRBJ2-1; V gene: TRBV11-2; CDR3 DNA: TGTGCCAGCAGCTTAAATCTAGCGGGTGGCGATGAGCAGTTCTTC; CDR3 protein: CASSLNLAGGDEQFF
clone size: NA; D gene: TRBD1; J gene: TRBJ1-1; V gene: TRBV2; CDR3 DNA: TGTGCCAGCAGACCACAGGGGGCAGTAGCTTTCTTT; CDR3 protein: CASRPQGAVAFF
clone size: few; D gene: NA; J gene: TRBJ1-4; V gene: TRBV5-1; CDR3 DNA: TGCGCCAGCAGCCCGACTCCAACTAATGAAAAACTGTTTTTT; CDR3 protein: CASSPTPTNEKLFF
clone size: NA; D gene: NA; J gene: TRBJ2-5; V gene: TRBV19; CDR3 DNA: TGTGCCAGTAGTATAGGAGGGAGCGGGCAAGAGACCCAGTACTTC; CDR3 protein: CASSIGGSGQETQYF
clone size: NA; D gene: NA; J gene: TRBJ1-2; V gene: TRBV7-2; CDR3 DNA: TGTGCCAGCAGCCCCAGCTACGGGGGGAACTATGGCTACACCTTC; CDR3 protein: CASSPSYGGNYGYTF
clone size: few; D gene: TRBD2; J gene: TRBJ2-5; V gene: TRBV30; CDR3 DNA: TGTGCCTGGAGTGCGGGGCTAGCGGGGGGCCGAGGCCCAGAGACCCAGTACTTC; CDR3 protein: CAWSAGLAGGRGPETQYF
clone size: few; D gene: TRBD1; J gene: TRBJ2-1; V gene: TRBV2; CDR3 DNA: TGTGCCAGCAAAATGGACAGGGGACGCAATGAGCAGTTCTTC; CDR3 protein: CASKMDRGRNEQFF
clone size: NA; D gene: NA; J gene: TRBJ1-1; V gene: TRBV12-3/TRBV12-4; CDR3 DNA: TGTGCCAGCAGTTTACGGGAGAACACTGAAGCTTTCTTT; CDR3 protein: CASSLRENTEAFF
clone size: once; D gene: TRBD2; J gene: TRBJ2-2; V gene: TRBV6-1; CDR3 DNA: TGTGCCAGCAGTGAGAGGACTAGCCAGAACACCGGGGAGCTGTTTTTT; CDR3 protein: CASSERTSQNTGELFF
clone size: NA; D gene: TRBD2; J gene: TRBJ2-7; V gene: TRBV18; CDR3 DNA: TGTGCCAGCTCACCGGGAGCGGGAGTCTACGAGCAGTACTTC; CDR3 protein: CASSPGAGVYEQYF
clone size: NA; D gene: NA; J gene: TRBJ2-5; V gene: TRBV2; CDR3 DNA: TGTGCCAGCAGTGTAAGGCAGGGCCAAGAGACCCAGTACTTC; CDR3 protein: CASSVRQGQETQYF
clone size: once; D gene: TRBD1; J gene: TRBJ2-2; V gene: TRBV6-4; CDR3 DNA: TGTGCCAGCAGTGATGGGACAGGGAACACCGGGGAGCTGTTTTTT; CDR3 protein: CASSDGTGNTGELFF
clone size: NA; D gene: NA; J gene: TRBJ1-1; V gene: TRBV21-1; CDR3 DNA: TGTGCCAGCAGCAAAGAGAGGGAGGGTCGGAACACTGAAGCTTTCTTT; CDR3 protein: CASSKEREGRNTEAFF
clone size: few; D gene: TRBD1; J gene: TRBJ1-6; V gene: TRBV11-2; CDR3 DNA: TGTGCCAGCAGCTTAGGACAGGGTCCCTATAATTCACCCCTCCACTTT; CDR3 protein: CASSLGQGPYNSPLHF
clone size: NA; D gene: TRBD1; J gene: TRBJ2-2; V gene: TRBV9; CDR3 DNA: TGTGCCAGCAGCGTAGCCGGGACAGGGCCAAACACCGGGGAGCTGTTTTTT; CDR3 protein: CASSVAGTGPNTGELFF
clone size: NA; D gene: NA; J gene: TRBJ1-1; V gene: TRBV2; CDR3 DNA: TGTGCCAGCACCGGAGAGGGGGTGGGCACTGAAGCTTTCTTT; CDR3 protein: CASTGEGVGTEAFF
clone size: NA; D gene: TRBD1; J gene: TRBJ2-3; V gene: TRBV27; CDR3 DNA: TGTGCCAGCAGTCTAACGGGACAGGGAGCGCAGTATTTT; CDR3 protein: CASSLTGQGAQYF
clone size: NA; D gene: TRBD1; J gene: TRBJ1-5; V gene: TRBV18; CDR3 DNA: TGTGCCAGCTCAACGGGGACAGGGAATCAGCCCCAGCATTTT; CDR3 protein: CASSTGTGNQPQHF
clone size: NA; D gene: TRBD2; J gene: TRBJ2-7; V gene: TRBV7-2; CDR3 DNA: TGTGCCAGCAGCTTAGCCGGGAGGGCCCGTTACGAGCAGTACTTC; CDR3 protein: CASSLAGRARYEQYF
clone size: NA; D gene: TRBD1; J gene: TRBJ1-5; V gene: TRBV11-2; CDR3 DNA: TGTGCCAGCAGCTGGGACAGTGAGCAGCCCCAGCATTTT; CDR3 protein: CASSWDSEQPQHF
clone size: NA; D gene: TRBD1; J gene: TRBJ1-5; V gene: TRBV9; CDR3 DNA: TGTGCCAGCAGCGGGACAGGCGCAGGTCAGCCCCAGCATTTT; CDR3 protein: CASSGTGAGQPQHF
clone size: NA; D gene: TRBD2; J gene: TRBJ2-6; V gene: TRBV29-1; CDR3 DNA: TGCAGCGTTGAAGTCGCGGGGGCTGGGGCCAACGTCCTGACTTTC; CDR3 protein: CSVEVAGAGANVLTF
clone size: NA; D gene: TRBD2; J gene: TRBJ2-7; V gene: TRBV24-1; CDR3 DNA: TGTGCCACCAGTGGGGGGGGAGGATACGAGCAGTACTTC; CDR3 protein: CATSGGGGYEQYF
clone size: NA; D gene: NA; J gene: TRBJ2-2; V gene: TRBV4-1; CDR3 DNA: TGCGCCAGCAGCCAAGATTTTCTAAACACCGGGGAGCTGTTTTTT; CDR3 protein: CASSQDFLNTGELFF
clone size: NA; D gene: NA; J gene: TRBJ2-1; V gene: TRBV23-1; CDR3 DNA: TGCGCCAGCAGTCAAAGCCCCAGGATCGGCTATGAGCAGTTCTTC; CDR3 protein: CASSQSPRIGYEQFF
clone size: NA; D gene: NA; J gene: TRBJ2-2; V gene: TRBV11-2; CDR3 DNA: TGTGCCAGCAGCTTAGTCGCAGGCACTGCCGGGGAGCTGTTTTTT; CDR3 protein: CASSLVAGTAGELFF
clone size: NA; D gene: NA; J gene: TRBJ2-1; V gene: TRBV5-1; CDR3 DNA: TGCGCCAGCAGCTTGGGTGGGACAACTCACAATGAGCAGTTCTTC; CDR3 protein: CASSLGGTTHNEQFF
clone size: NA; D gene: TRBD2; J gene: TRBJ2-1; V gene: TRBV11-3; CDR3 DNA: TGTGCCAGCAGCCCCCAGAGGACTAGCTCCCACAATGAGCAGTTCTTC; CDR3 protein: CASSPQRTSSHNEQFF
clone size: NA; D gene: NA; J gene: TRBJ2-7; V gene: TRBV6-5; CDR3 DNA: TGTGCCCTCACGTTAGGGACACGAACCTACGAGCAGTACTTC; CDR3 protein: CALTLGTRTYEQYF
clone size: NA; D gene: NA; J gene: TRBJ1-2; V gene: TRBV9; CDR3 DNA: TGTGCCAGCAGCGTAGCTGGGGGGGAGGGGAGCTATGGCTACACCTTC; CDR3 protein: CASSVAGGEGSYGYTF
clone size: once; D gene: TRBD2; J gene: TRBJ2-3; V gene: TRBV5-4; CDR3 DNA: TGTGCTAGCAGCCCGGGGGGGATCACAGATACGCAGTATTTT; CDR3 protein: CASSPGGITDTQYF
clone size: few; D gene: TRBD1; J gene: TRBJ1-3; V gene: TRBV5-1; CDR3 DNA: TGCGCCAGTCAATCCCGGGACAGGGTAGGAAAACGGGGCAGGAAGGCCATATATTTT; CDR3 protein: CASQSRDRVGKRGRKAIYF
clone size: NA; D gene: TRBD1; J gene: TRBJ1-6; V gene: TRBV6-5; CDR3 DNA: TGTGCCACCATGGGGCCGACAGGGTGGTATTCACCCCTCCACTTT; CDR3 protein: CATMGPTGWYSPLHF
clone size: NA; D gene: NA; J gene: TRBJ1-1; V gene: TRBV14; CDR3 DNA: TGTGCCAGCAGCCTCCCAGGCATGAACACTGAAGCTTTCTTT; CDR3 protein: CASSLPGMNTEAFF
clone size: NA; D gene: TRBD2; J gene: TRBJ2-3; V gene: TRBV5-1; CDR3 DNA: TGCGCCAGCAGCTTGGAGGCTAGCGGGAGGGCGGATACGCAGTATTTT; CDR3 protein: CASSLEASGRADTQYF
clone size: NA; D gene: TRBD2; J gene: TRBJ2-5; V gene: TRBV11-3; CDR3 DNA: TGTGCCAGCAGCGGGGGGGGGCAAGAGACCCAGTACTTC; CDR3 protein: CASSGGGQETQYF
clone size: NA; D gene: NA; J gene: TRBJ1-1; V gene: TRBV12-5; CDR3 DNA: TGTGCTAGTGGTTTGACGGGGAACACTGAAGCTTTCTTT; CDR3 protein: CASGLTGNTEAFF
clone size: NA; D gene: TRBD2; J gene: TRBJ2-1; V gene: TRBV5-4; CDR3 DNA: TGTGCCAGCAGCTTGGGGTGGACTAGCGGGTCCTCTAGCAATGAGCAGTTCTTC; CDR3 protein: CASSLGWTSGSSSNEQFF
clone size: NA; D gene: NA; J gene: TRBJ2-1; V gene: TRBV27; CDR3 DNA: TGTGCCAGCAGTTTATCGGCTAGCCAACCATGGGCCAATGAGCAGTTCTTC; CDR3 protein: CASSLSASQPWANEQFF